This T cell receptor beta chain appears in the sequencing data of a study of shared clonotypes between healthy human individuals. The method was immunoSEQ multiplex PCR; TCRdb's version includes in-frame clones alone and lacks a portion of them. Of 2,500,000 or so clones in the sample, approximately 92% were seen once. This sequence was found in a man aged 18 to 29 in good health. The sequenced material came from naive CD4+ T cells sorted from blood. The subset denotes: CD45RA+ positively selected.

CDR3 residues: CASGSRQGASGDTQYF. The CDR3 nucleotides read TGCGCCAGCGGCTCCAGACAGGGCGCCTCGGGGGATACGCAGTATTTT. The J gene is TRBJ2-3, the V gene TRBV5-1, with TRBD1 matching 7 bases. Germline V gives CDR1 SGHRS, CDR2 YFSETQ. The CDR3 length is 16 residues. J was trimmed by 6 bases and V by 7 bases; bases with no gene match: 17.